This TCR beta chain was documented in a study of T cells in Graves' hyperthyroidism and ophthalmopathy. At the level of the study: Peripheral blood sampling occurred at initial diagnosis, before any treatment.

Enrolled ophthalmopathy patients presented with a Clinical Activity Score of at least 3, a NOSPECS grade of at least 4, and disease duration under 3 months. Authors of the study amplified TCR beta CDR3 regions from RNA transcripts. Carried out on the TCR CDR3, a first-round RT-PCR used the HTBI primer set. TCRdb reprocessed the multiplex PCR reads via MiXCR and lists one record per CDR3 protein. This table holds hundreds of thousands of distinct CDR3 sequences, under 15% found once. Between the trimmed V and J ends, which lost 5 bases and 5 bases, there was a span of 15 bases. This CDR3 has 14 residues. The V gene's germline CDR1 is MNHEY and CDR2 SVGEGT. Study results and caveats: A model of 13 V-J features distinguished ophthalmopathy from stable hyperthyroidism.

Ten or more counts support this clonotype. What it recognizes is unknown. This sequence was found in a woman aged 40 to 49 with Graves' ophthalmopathy. Sequencing was done on a sample of blood. The chain has TRBV6-2 or TRBV6-3 and TRBJ2-5; D remains ambiguous. The CDR3 reads CASSRTSPGETQYF. CDR3 bases: TGTGCCAGCAGTCGGACCAGCCCTGGGGAGACCCAGTACTTC.